This T cell receptor beta chain originates from a study of blood T cells in healthy people across ages. Each sample yielded at least 5 micrograms of PBMC total RNA. A second PCR, run for roughly 7 to 12 cycles, used a sample-barcoded 5' primer plus a J-beta primer mix. TCRdb reanalysed the 5' RACE reads using MiXCR and keeps one entry per CDR3 protein. The sample lists over 500,000 distinct CDR3 sequences, around 52% occurring once. Points from the study as a whole: Using unsorted PBMCs precluded a conclusive naive versus antigen-experienced comparison. Observed TCR beta diversity per million T cells went down as age went up. This fall followed a roughly linear course with age.

This clonotype showed up many times. Antigen specificity is unknown. What was sequenced was blood. The receptor was isolated from a woman older than 75 in good health.

CDR3 sequence (DNA): TGTGCCATCAAAGGCGCCTCCACCTACGAGCAGTACTTC. Protein: CAIKGASTYEQYF. This chain connects TRBV10-3 to TRBJ2-7, with D unclear. Trimming removed 7 bases from V and 2 bases from J, with 12 bases in between. Germline CDR1 is ENHRY and CDR2 is SYGVKD. CDR3 length: 13 residues.